This T cell receptor (beta chain) derives from a study of cytomegalovirus exposure and HLA in healthy donors. CDR3 length: 16 amino acids. CDR1 and CDR2 from the germline V gene are MNHEY and SMNVEV (reference sequence). Trimming took 6 bases from V and 0 from J, leaving 16 bases between them. Primers included in the PCR were 60 Vbeta and 13 Jbeta primers. The authors' processing: Later, roughly 80 million unique TCR beta chains were counted in an analysis, and 8.5 million to 13 million of them were shared. Profiling relied on immunoSEQ multiplex PCR, and the TCRdb table lists in-frame clones only, not all of them. For V, J and clone size, that table is used; D and trimming come from the DNA. The sample includes 120,000 or so clones, approximately 80% of them seen just once.

The specimen sequenced was PBMCs. The V call is TRBV27, the J call TRBJ2-3, with D maybe TRBD1 (6 bases). This receptor was identified in a man aged 25-40 years in good health and CMV-seropositive. CDR3 sequence (DNA): TGTGCCAGCAGCCTGGGGACACCGATTAGCACAGATACGCAGTATTTT. Translating gives CASSLGTPISTDTQYF.